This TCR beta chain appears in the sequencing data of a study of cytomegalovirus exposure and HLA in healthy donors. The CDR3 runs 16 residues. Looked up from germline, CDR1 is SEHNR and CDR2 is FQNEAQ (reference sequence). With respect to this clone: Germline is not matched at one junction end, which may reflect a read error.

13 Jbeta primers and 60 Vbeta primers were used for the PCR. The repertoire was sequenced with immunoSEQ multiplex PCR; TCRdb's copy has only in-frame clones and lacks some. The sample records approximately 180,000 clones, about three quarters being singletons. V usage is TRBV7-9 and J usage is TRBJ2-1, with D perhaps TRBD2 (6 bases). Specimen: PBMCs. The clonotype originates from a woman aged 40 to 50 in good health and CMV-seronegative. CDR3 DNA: TGTTCCAGCAGTCCTATGCCGTCGGGCGGGATCAATGAGCAGTTCTTC. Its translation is CSSSPMPSGGINEQFF.